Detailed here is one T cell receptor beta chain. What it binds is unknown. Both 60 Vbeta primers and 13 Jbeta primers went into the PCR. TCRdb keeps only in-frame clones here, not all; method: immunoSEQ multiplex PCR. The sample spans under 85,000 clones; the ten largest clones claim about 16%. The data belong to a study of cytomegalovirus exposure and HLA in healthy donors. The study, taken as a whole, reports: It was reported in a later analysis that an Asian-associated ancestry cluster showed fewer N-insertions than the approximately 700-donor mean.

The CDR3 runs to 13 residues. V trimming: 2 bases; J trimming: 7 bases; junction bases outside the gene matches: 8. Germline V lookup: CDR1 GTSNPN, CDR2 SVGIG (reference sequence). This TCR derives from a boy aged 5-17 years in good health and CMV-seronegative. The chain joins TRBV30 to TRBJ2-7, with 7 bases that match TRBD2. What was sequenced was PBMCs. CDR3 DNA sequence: TGTGCCTGGAGTAAAGGGGACGGGGGGGAGCAGTACTTC. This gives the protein CAWSKGDGGEQYF. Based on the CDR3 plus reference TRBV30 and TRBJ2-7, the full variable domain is SQTIHQWPATLVQPVGSPLSLECTVEGTSNPNLYWYRQAAGRGLQLLFYSVGIGQISSEVPQNLSASRPQDRQFILSSKKLLLSDSGFYLCAWSKGDGGEQYFGPGTRLTVT.